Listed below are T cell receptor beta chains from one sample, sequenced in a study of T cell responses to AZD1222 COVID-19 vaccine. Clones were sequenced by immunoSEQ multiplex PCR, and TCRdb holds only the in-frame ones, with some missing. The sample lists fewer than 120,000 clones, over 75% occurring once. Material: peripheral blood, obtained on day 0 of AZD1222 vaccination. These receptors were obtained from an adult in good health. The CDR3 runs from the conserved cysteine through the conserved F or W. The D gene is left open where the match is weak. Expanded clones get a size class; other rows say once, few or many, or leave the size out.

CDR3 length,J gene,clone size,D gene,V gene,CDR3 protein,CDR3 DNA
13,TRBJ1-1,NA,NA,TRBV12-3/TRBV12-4,CASSLAGATEAFF,TGTGCCAGCAGTTTAGCAGGGGCCACTGAAGCTTTCTTT
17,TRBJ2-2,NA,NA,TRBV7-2,CASSWRGPGTNTGELFF,TGTGCCAGCAGCTGGAGAGGACCGGGGACCAACACCGGGGAGCTGTTTTTT
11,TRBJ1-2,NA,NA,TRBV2,CASSDGLGYTF,TGTGCCAGCAGCGATGGTCTTGGCTACACCTTC
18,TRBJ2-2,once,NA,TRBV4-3,CASSQVLLGRANTGELFF,TGCGCCAGCAGCCAAGTATTGTTAGGGCGCGCGAACACCGGGGAGCTGTTTTTT
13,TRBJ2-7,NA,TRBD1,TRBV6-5,CASRQGSSYEQYF,TGTGCCTCCCGACAGGGGAGCTCCTACGAGCAGTACTTC
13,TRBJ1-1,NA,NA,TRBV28,CASSQGLIRGAFF,TGTGCCAGCAGTCAGGGCCTCATAAGGGGGGCTTTCTTT
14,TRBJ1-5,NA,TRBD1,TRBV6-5,CATSGTGGNQPQHF,TGTGCCACCTCCGGGACAGGGGGCAATCAGCCCCAGCATTTT
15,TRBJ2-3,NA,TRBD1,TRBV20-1,CSASPNRGRTDTQYF,TGCAGTGCTAGTCCCAACAGGGGGAGGACAGATACGCAGTATTTT
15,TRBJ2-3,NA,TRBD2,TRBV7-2,CASSLSGMGTDTQYF,TGTGCCAGCAGCCTTAGCGGGATGGGGACAGATACGCAGTATTTT
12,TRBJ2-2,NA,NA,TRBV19,CASTGRAGELFF,TGTGCCAGTACCGGGAGAGCCGGGGAGCTGTTTTTT
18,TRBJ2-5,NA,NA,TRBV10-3,CAISEPKVNRTSQETQYF,TGTGCCATCAGTGAGCCGAAGGTAAATCGGACCTCCCAAGAGACCCAGTACTTC
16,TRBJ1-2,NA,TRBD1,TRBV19,CASRLGDRGRTYGYTF,TGTGCCAGTCGGTTAGGAGACAGGGGGCGAACCTATGGCTACACCTTC
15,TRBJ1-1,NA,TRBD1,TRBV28,CASSLGAQGAIEAFF,TGTGCCAGCAGTTTAGGGGCCCAGGGGGCGATTGAAGCTTTCTTT
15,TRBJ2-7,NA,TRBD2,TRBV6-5,CASSYEGLVGGEQYF,TGTGCCAGCAGTTACGAGGGACTAGTGGGTGGCGAGCAGTACTTC
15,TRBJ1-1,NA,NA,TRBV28,CASIRTPRGNTEAFF,TGTGCCAGCATAAGAACCCCACGAGGGAACACTGAAGCTTTCTTT
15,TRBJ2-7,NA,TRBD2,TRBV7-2,CASSLEAGILYEQYF,TGTGCCAGCAGCTTAGAAGCGGGGATCCTCTACGAGCAGTACTTC
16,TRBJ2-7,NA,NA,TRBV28,CASSSSGTGRIYEQYF,TGTGCCAGCAGTTCTTCAGGGACGGGGAGAATTTACGAGCAGTACTTC
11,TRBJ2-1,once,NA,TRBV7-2,CASSSNNEQFF,TGTGCCAGCAGCTCGAACAATGAGCAGTTCTTC
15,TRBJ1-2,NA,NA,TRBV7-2,CASSLGPQRNYGYTF,TGTGCCAGCAGCTTAGGACCCCAACGGAACTATGGCTACACCTTC
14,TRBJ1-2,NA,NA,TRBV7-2,CASSLGQQALRYTF,TGTGCCAGCAGCTTAGGGCAACAGGCCCTACGCTACACCTTC
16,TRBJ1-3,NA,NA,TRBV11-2,CASSKRQARSGNTIYF,TGTGCCAGCAGCAAAAGACAGGCCCGCTCTGGAAACACCATATATTTT
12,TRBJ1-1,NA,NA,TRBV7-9,CASSHPRAEAFF,TGTGCCAGCAGCCACCCAAGGGCTGAAGCTTTCTTT
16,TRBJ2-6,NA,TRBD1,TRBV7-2,CASSLIGGFGANVLTF,TGTGCCAGCAGCTTGATAGGGGGCTTTGGGGCCAACGTCCTGACTTTC
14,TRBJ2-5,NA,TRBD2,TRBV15,CATSRDLAGETQYF,TGTGCCACCAGCAGAGATCTAGCGGGGGAGACCCAGTACTTC
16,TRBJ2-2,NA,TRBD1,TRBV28,CASSLLDRANTGELFF,TGTGCCAGCAGTTTATTGGACAGGGCGAACACCGGGGAGCTGTTTTTT
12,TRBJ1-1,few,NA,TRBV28,CASSLGVTEAFF,TGTGCCAGCAGTTTAGGGGTCACTGAAGCTTTCTTT
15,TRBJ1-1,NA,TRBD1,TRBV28,CASRIPRGRRTEAFF,TGTGCCAGCAGGATCCCCAGGGGGCGAAGAACTGAAGCTTTCTTT
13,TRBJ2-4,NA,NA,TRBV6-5,CASRRTNKNIQYF,TGTGCCAGCAGAAGGACAAACAAAAACATTCAGTACTTC
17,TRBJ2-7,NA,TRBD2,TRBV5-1,CASRLSAGGSKTYEQYF,TGCGCCAGCCGCCTCTCCGCGGGGGGTTCAAAGACCTACGAGCAGTACTTC
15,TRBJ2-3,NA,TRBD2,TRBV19,CASSASGLGTDTQYF,TGTGCCAGTAGTGCTAGCGGGTTGGGAACAGATACGCAGTATTTT
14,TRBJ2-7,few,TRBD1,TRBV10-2,CASSESAGGYEQYF,TGCGCCAGCAGTGAGTCGGCAGGGGGCTACGAGCAGTACTTC
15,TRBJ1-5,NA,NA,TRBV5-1,CASSLGTVSNQPQHF,TGCGCCAGCAGCTTAGGGACGGTTAGCAATCAGCCCCAGCATTTT
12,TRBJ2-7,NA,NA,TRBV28,CASSSGAYEQYF,TGTGCCAGCAGTTCGGGGGCCTACGAGCAGTACTTC
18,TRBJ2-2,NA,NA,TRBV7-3,CASSPNVPRGPNTGELFF,TGTGCCAGCAGCCCCAACGTCCCGCGGGGGCCGAACACCGGGGAGCTGTTTTTT
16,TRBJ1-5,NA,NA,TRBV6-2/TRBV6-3,CASSRGQGLSNQPQHF,TGTGCCAGCAGTAGAGGCCAGGGCCTTAGCAATCAGCCCCAGCATTTT
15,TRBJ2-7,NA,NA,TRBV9,CASSVGTDSSYEQYF,TGTGCCAGCAGCGTAGGTACCGATTCCTCCTACGAGCAGTACTTC